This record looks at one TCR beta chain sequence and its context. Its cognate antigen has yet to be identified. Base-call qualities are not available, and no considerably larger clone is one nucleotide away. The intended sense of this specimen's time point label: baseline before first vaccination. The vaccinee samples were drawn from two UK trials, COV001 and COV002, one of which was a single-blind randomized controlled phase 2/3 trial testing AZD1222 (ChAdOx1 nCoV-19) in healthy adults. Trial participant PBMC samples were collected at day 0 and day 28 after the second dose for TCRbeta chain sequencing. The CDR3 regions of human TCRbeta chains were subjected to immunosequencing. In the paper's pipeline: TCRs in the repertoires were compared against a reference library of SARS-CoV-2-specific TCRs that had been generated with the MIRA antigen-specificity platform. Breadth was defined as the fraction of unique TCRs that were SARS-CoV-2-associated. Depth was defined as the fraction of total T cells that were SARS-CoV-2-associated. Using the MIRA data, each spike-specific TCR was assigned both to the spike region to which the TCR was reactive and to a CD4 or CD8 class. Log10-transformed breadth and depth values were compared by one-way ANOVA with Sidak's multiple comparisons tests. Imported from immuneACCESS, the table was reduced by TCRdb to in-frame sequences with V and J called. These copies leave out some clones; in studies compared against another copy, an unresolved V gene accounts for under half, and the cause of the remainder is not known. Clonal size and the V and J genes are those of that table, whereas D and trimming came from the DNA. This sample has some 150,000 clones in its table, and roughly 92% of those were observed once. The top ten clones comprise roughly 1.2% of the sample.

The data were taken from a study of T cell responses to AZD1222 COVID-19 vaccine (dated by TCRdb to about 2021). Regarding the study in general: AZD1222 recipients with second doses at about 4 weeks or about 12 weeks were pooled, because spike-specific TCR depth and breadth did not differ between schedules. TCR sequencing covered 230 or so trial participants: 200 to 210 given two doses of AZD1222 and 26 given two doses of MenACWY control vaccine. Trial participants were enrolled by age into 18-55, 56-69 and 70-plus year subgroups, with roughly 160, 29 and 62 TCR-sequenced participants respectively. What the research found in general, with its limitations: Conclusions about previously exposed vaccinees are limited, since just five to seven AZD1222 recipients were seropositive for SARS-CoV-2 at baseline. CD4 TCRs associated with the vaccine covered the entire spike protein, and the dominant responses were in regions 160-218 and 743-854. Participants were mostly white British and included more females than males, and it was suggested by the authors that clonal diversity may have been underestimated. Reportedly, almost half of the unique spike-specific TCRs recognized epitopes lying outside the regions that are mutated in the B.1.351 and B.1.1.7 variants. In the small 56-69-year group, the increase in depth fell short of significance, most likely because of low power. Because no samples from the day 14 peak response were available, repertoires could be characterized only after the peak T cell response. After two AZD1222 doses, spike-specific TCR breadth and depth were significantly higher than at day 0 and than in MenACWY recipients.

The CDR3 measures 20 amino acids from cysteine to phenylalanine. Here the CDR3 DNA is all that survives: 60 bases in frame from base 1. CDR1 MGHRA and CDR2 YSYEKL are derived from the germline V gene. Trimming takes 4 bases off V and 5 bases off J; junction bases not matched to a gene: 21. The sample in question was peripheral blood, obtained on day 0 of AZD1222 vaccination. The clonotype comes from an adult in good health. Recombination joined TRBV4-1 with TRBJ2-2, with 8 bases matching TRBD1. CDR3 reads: CASSPRGGQGGVRRTGELFF. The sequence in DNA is TGCGCCAGCAGCCCGCGGGGAGGACAGGGAGGAGTGAGGCGAACCGGGGAGCTGTTTTTT.